This T cell receptor (beta chain) was retrieved from a study of cytomegalovirus exposure and HLA in healthy donors. Overall study findings and caveats: Presence/absence analyses took donor sequencing depth as roughly uniform. A cluster of highly shared sequence variants was likely a sequencing artifact.

In this sample, this clone turned up once. The antigen remains undetermined. Researchers ran the PCR with 60 Vbeta and 13 Jbeta primers. Profiled with immunoSEQ multiplex PCR; TCRdb holds only in-frame clones, not every one. The sample has 150,000 or so clones, roughly 80% seen once. CDR1 is LNHDA, CDR2 SQIVND, per germline (reference sequence). The CDR3 spans 14 residues. V lost 10 bases, J lost 6 bases, and 13 bases stayed unmatched. The sequencing sample was made of PBMCs. The rearrangement uses TRBV19 and TRBJ2-3, with TRBD2 matching 7 bases. The sequence was collected from a man younger than 45 in good health and CMV-seropositive. CDR3: CATKSGEATDTQYF. As DNA, the CDR3 is TGTGCCACCAAGAGCGGGGAGGCGACTGATACGCAGTATTTT.